This entry is about one TCR beta chain. What it binds is unknown. These data come from a study of T cells in Graves' hyperthyroidism and ophthalmopathy. Researchers took RNA transcripts and amplified the TCR beta CDR3 regions from them. When the TCR CDR3 underwent first-round RT-PCR, the HTBI primer set was used. MiXCR was run by TCRdb on the multiplex PCR reads, yielding one entry per CDR3 protein. The data show 380,000 or so distinct CDR3 sequences, roughly 14% seen once. Study conclusions and caveats: Ophthalmopathy was told apart from stable hyperthyroidism by a 13 V-J model.

The CDR3 has 16 residues. Germline V gives CDR1 SGDLS, CDR2 YYNGEE. V dropped 7 bases and J dropped 3; count of bases not matched to a gene: 13. Specimen: blood. The receptor was derived from a man younger than 45 with Graves' hyperthyroidism that later progressed to Graves' ophthalmopathy. The chain has TRBV9 and TRBJ2-3, with TRBD2 matching 8 bases. CDR3 amino acids: CASARGSGAATDTQYF. In DNA, the CDR3 is TGTGCCAGCGCGCGGGGTAGCGGGGCGGCAACAGATACGCAGTATTTT.